These 18 T cell receptor beta chains came from one sample sequenced in a study of T cells in localized non-small cell lung cancer. Sequenced by immunoSEQ multiplex PCR; TCRdb stores in-frame clones only, minus some. Of about 21,000 clones listed, approximately 88% are singletons. This sample comprised peripheral blood, obtained before any cancer treatment. These receptors were collected from a man between 40 and 75 years old with stage I lung adenocarcinoma.

The chain employs TRBV9 and TRBJ1-5; perhaps TRBD1 as D (6 bases). This CDR3 comprises 15 residues. V lost 3 bases to trimming and J lost 6 bases, with 16 bases between them. Germline loops: CDR1 SGDLS, CDR2 YYNGEE. CDR3 residues: CASSETGFVGQPQHF. The CDR3 bases are TGTGCCAGCAGCGAAACAGGGTTCGTTGGTCAGCCCCAGCATTTT.

The rearrangement links TRBV29-1 to TRBJ1-1; 8 nucleotides agree with TRBD1. Looked up from germline, CDR1 is SQVTM and CDR2 is ANQGSEA. V lost 7 bases, J lost 3 bases, and 7 bases stayed unmatched. The CDR3 consists of 13 residues. CDR3 nucleotides: TGCAGCGCTGGACAGGGTGTCGACACTGAAGCTTTCTTT. It codes for CSAGQGVDTEAFF.

The chain has TRBV2 and TRBJ1-2, with D maybe TRBD1 (5 bases). The CDR3 runs 14 residues. Germline V gives CDR1 SNHLY, CDR2 FYNNEI. Trimming cost V 0 bases and J 8 bases, with 13 bases left between them. The CDR3 nucleotides are TGTGCCAGCAGTGAAGCTGGGGGACTGAGCGGCTACACCTTC. Residues: CASSEAGGLSGYTF.

This chain links TRBV5-4 with TRBJ2-3; D possibly corresponds to TRBD2 (6 bases). The CDR3 spans 14 residues. Per germline, CDR1 SGHNT and CDR2 YYREEE (reference sequence). V lost 2 bases and J 6 bases, leaving 13 bases between the germline ends. Here the CDR3 reads CASSFRERSDTQYF. DNA of the CDR3: TGTGCCAGCAGCTTCCGGGAGAGGTCGGATACGCAGTATTTT.

In nucleotides, the CDR3 is TGTGCCAGCAGTTTTGGACATAGCTATGGCTACACCTTC. It is translated as CASSFGHSYGYTF. This chain uses TRBV27 with TRBJ1-2; a possible D gene is TRBD1 (5 bases). The CDR3 covers 13 residues. Germline V CDR1 and CDR2: MNHEY, SMNVEV (reference sequence). V gave up 3 bases and J gave up 4 bases, with 9 bases separating them.

This clone was picked up a small number of times. The chain is built from TRBV6-5 and TRBJ2-7, with a weak D call TRBD1 (6 bases). CDR1 MNHEY and CDR2 SVGAGI come from the germline V gene. V lost 5 bases and J lost 6, with 17 bases in between. The length of the CDR3 is 14 residues. Here the CDR3 reads CASSLLTGTSEQYF. In nucleotides, the CDR3 is TGTGCCAGCAGTCTCTTAACGGGGACAAGCGAGCAGTACTTC.

CDR3 DNA sequence: TGTGCCAGCAGCCAAGGGGGGACAGGGGGGACAGATACGCAGTATTTT. Translating it yields CASSQGGTGGTDTQYF. The V and J genes are TRBV4-2 and TRBJ2-3; TRBD1 matches at 11 bases. Germline lookup yields CDR1 LGHNA and CDR2 YNFKEQ. After removal of 1 base from V and 3 bases from J, the junction contained 3 bases not matched to a gene. This CDR3 comprises 16 residues.

This clone was recorded a few times. The chain is built from TRBV2 and TRBJ2-5, with D possibly being TRBD2 (7 bases). V was trimmed by 4 bases and J by 2 bases, leaving 17 bases between them. CDR1 and CDR2 from the germline V gene are SNHLY and FYNNEI. The CDR3 length is 16 residues. The chain's CDR3 is CASSVGGQSSQETQYF. The CDR3 nucleotides are TGTGCCAGCAGTGTGGGGGGGCAGTCCTCTCAAGAGACCCAGTACTTC.

The rearrangement links TRBV7-3 to TRBJ2-3, with 7 bases that match TRBD2. The CDR3 length is 15 residues. The germline V gene encodes CDR1 SGHTA and CDR2 FQGTGA. The V and J ends lost 4 bases and 4 bases, in that order; junction bases with no gene match: 8. CDR3 nucleotides: TGTGCCAGCAGCTCCCTCGGTGGGAGGGCAGATACGCAGTATTTT. It is translated as CASSSLGGRADTQYF.

CDR3 residues: CASSQRTQTYEQYF. In nucleotides, the CDR3 is TGCGCCAGCAGCCAAAGAACACAGACCTACGAGCAGTACTTC. The genes are TRBV4-1 and TRBJ2-7; D unclear. CDR3 size: 14 residues. Trimming removed 2 bases at V and 2 bases at J, with 10 bases between. Germline V gives CDR1 MGHRA, CDR2 YSYEKL.

J is TRBJ1-2 and V is TRBV2; unclear D gene. V dropped 4 bases and J dropped 0 bases, with 15 bases sitting between them. Germline V lookup: CDR1 SNHLY, CDR2 FYNNEI. The CDR3 contains 16 residues. The CDR3 nucleotides read TGTGCCAGCAGTGTTCGGGCCGGGGAGGCTAACTATGGCTACACCTTC. Translated, it gives CASSVRAGEANYGYTF.

This rearrangement joins TRBV9 to TRBJ2-5; a weak D match, TRBD1 (7 bases). The CDR3 is 17 residues long. Trimming took off 4 bases at V and 2 bases at J, with 21 bases between the two ends. CDR1 and CDR2 from the germline V gene are SGDLS and YYNGEE. Written as DNA, the CDR3 is TGTGCCAGCAGCCCGAAGGCTAGCGCAGGGGGACAAGAGACCCAGTACTTC. Translation: CASSPKASAGGQETQYF.

The chain uses TRBV28 and TRBJ1-6, with TRBD1 as a possible D gene (5 bases). The CDR3 is 14 amino acids. The germline V gene has CDR1 MDHEN and CDR2 SYDVKM. V was pared by 3 bases and J by 7 bases, with 10 bases between. The CDR3 spells CASSFGGINSPLHF. CDR3 nucleotide sequence: TGTGCCAGCAGTTTTGGGGGGATAAATTCACCCCTCCACTTT. The full variable domain, completed using reference TRBV28 and TRBJ1-6, is DVKVTQSSRYLVKRTGEKVFLECVQDMDHENMFWYRQDPGLGLRLIYFSYDVKMKEKGDIPEGYSVSREKKERFSLILESASTNQTSMYLCASSFGGINSPLHFGNGTRLTVT.

J is TRBJ1-5 and V is TRBV5-8; tentatively, D is TRBD1 (5 bases). The V end lost 1 base, the J end lost 9 bases, and 17 bases lay between the germline ends. The CDR3 spans 15 residues. CDR1 and CDR2 (germline): SGHTS, YDEGEE. The CDR3 DNA sequence: TGTGCCAGCAGCTTGAGGTCAGGGAGCTCACTGCCCCAGCATTTT. The encoded protein is CASSLRSGSSLPQHF. The full variable domain, rest sourced from reference TRBV5-8 and TRBJ1-5, is EAGVTQSPTHLIKTRGQQATLRCSPISGHTSVYWYQQALGLGLQFLLWYDEGEERNRGNFPPRFSGRQFPNYSSELNVNALELEDSALYLCASSLRSGSSLPQHFGDGTRLSIL.

As regards this clone: Other DNA variants within this sample encode the same CDR3. The chain employs TRBV28 and TRBJ2-7, with D uncertain. V was clipped by 3 bases and J by 0 bases, with 6 bases between them. Germline V lookup: CDR1 MDHEN, CDR2 SYDVKM. CDR3 size: 13 residues. Written as DNA, the CDR3 is TGTGCCAGCAGTTTCCCCAGCTCCTACGAGCAGTACTTC. Its translation is CASSFPSSYEQYF.

This clone came up once. The chain carries TRBV2 and TRBJ2-2, with D unclear. Germline V gene sequence: CDR1 SNHLY, CDR2 FYNNEI. The CDR3 covers 13 residues. V was clipped by 6 bases and J by 4 bases, with 9 bases between them. CDR3 sequence: CASSPDSTGELFF. DNA for the CDR3: TGTGCCAGCAGCCCCGACTCCACCGGGGAGCTGTTTTTT.

The V and J genes are TRBV9 and TRBJ2-2; no firm D call. The germline V and J ends were trimmed by 3 bases and 4 bases, with 10 bases remaining between them. Germline loops: CDR1 SGDLS, CDR2 YYNGEE. CDR3 length equals 14 residues. CDR3 region: CASSAAIGTGELFF. The DNA for the CDR3 is TGTGCCAGCAGCGCTGCAATCGGCACCGGGGAGCTGTTTTTT.

This chain joins TRBV9 and TRBJ2-5, with TRBD2 matching 11 bases. The CDR3 is made up of 15 amino acids. In germline, CDR1 is SGDLS, CDR2 YYNGEE. J gave up 5 bases and V 4 bases, and 7 bases lay outside the gene matches. The DNA for the CDR3 is TGTGCCAGCAGCAAGGGACTAGCGGTTGGGGAGACCCAGTACTTC. Translated: CASSKGLAVGETQYF.